The 14 T cell receptor beta chains below come from one sample, sequenced in a study of CD8+CD57+ T cells in acquired aplastic anemia. Only patients with CD8+CD57+ cell expansion on flow cytometry were chosen for sequencing. Genomic DNA was employed as the template in profiling TCR beta VDJ and CDR3. TCRdb passed the reads through MiXCR, listing each CDR3 protein once. The sample contains roughly 170,000 distinct CDR3 sequences, about 50% of which appear only once. Sequenced input: sorted CD4+, CD8+, or CD8+CD57+ T cells (not recorded which) from PBMCs. These TCRs come from a human donor with aplastic anemia.

In its sample, this clonotype was seen many times. The chain has TRBV7-9 and TRBJ1-3, with D unresolved. Trimming pared 2 bases from V and 4 bases from J, leaving 12 bases between. Germline V gene lookup returns CDR1 SEHNR and CDR2 FQNEAQ (reference sequence). This CDR3 is built from 15 residues. The CDR3 here is CASSLSTNGGNTIYF. CDR3 nucleotide sequence: TGTGCCAGCAGCTTATCGACGAACGGCGGAAACACCATATATTTT.

With regard to this clonotype: A read error may explain this, as a much larger clone is one base away. This rearrangement joins TRBV4-1 to TRBJ2-7, with D perhaps TRBD1 or TRBD2 (5 bases each). CDR1 and CDR2 (germline): MGHRA, YSYEKL. The CDR3 runs to 18 residues. This CDR3 reads CAGSQAWATGTVFYEQYF. The CDR3 DNA sequence: TGCGCCGGCAGCCAGGCGTGGGCTACCGGGACGGTCTTCTACGAGCAGTACTTC.

The V call is TRBV10-1, the J call TRBJ1-6; maybe TRBD1 (5 bases). Trimming took off 3 bases at V and 10 bases at J, with 16 bases between the two ends. The germline V gene has CDR1 WNHNN and CDR2 SYGVQD (reference sequence). The CDR3 has 15 amino acids. CDR3 sequence reads: CASSEGRGIVSPLHF. The CDR3 nucleotides read TGCGCCAGCAGTGAAGGGCGGGGCATCGTCTCACCCCTCCACTTT.

This clonotype appeared a few times. The J gene is TRBJ1-1, the V gene TRBV10-3; D is unresolved. Germline lookup yields CDR1 ENHRY and CDR2 SYGVKD. The length of the CDR3 is 13 residues. V lost 7 bases to trimming and J lost 0 bases, with 9 bases between them. DNA of the CDR3: TGTGCCATCAACCCATCGATGAACACTGAAGCTTTCTTT. Amino acids: CAINPSMNTEAFF.

This clonotype showed up many times. The V call is TRBV6-5, the J call TRBJ1-4; 9 nucleotides align to TRBD1. Germline lookup yields CDR1 MNHEY and CDR2 SVGAGI. The trim removed 5 bases at V and 7 bases at J, leaving 5 bases unmatched. The CDR3 sequence is 14 residues long. The CDR3 here is CASSKDRGGEKLFF. CDR3 bases: TGTGCCAGCAGTAAGGACAGGGGAGGTGAAAAACTGTTTTTT.

This clonotype was counted only a few times. The chain links TRBV7-7 to TRBJ2-5, with D possibly matching TRBD1 (6 bases). Germline assignment: CDR1 SSHAT and CDR2 FNYEAQ (reference sequence). V was pared by 1 base and J by 2 bases, with 14 bases between. This CDR3 comprises 16 residues. The CDR3 sequence is CASSLGTEAVQETQYF. In nucleotides, the CDR3 is TGTGCCAGCAGCTTAGGGACAGAAGCGGTACAAGAGACCCAGTACTTC.

The chain links TRBV19 to TRBJ1-1; 9 positions match TRBD1. Germline CDR1 LNHDA, CDR2 SQIVND (reference sequence). The trim removed 7 bases at V and 1 base at J, leaving 7 bases unmatched. The CDR3 length is 15 residues. The CDR3 loop reads CASTVGQGRNTEAFF. Here the CDR3 DNA reads TGTGCCAGTACCGTGGGACAGGGAAGGAACACTGAAGCTTTCTTT.

About this clonotype: This could be a read error, since a much larger clone is one nucleotide away. DNA for the CDR3: TGTGCCAGTAGTCTGTCGACAGGACTGGCTGAGAATGGCTACACCTTC. Amino acids: CASSLSTGLAENGYTF. The V call is TRBV19, the J call TRBJ1-2, with D possibly matching TRBD1 (6 bases). The CDR3 runs to 16 residues. V lost 5 bases and J 6 bases, leaving 22 bases between the germline ends. Germline-derived CDR1 and CDR2 are LNHDA and SQIVND (reference sequence).

This clonotype came up many times. The CDR3 DNA reads as TGTGCCATAAACCCGGGACAGAGCTCTGGAAACACCATATATTTT. It specifies CAINPGQSSGNTIYF. The chain joins TRBV7-9 to TRBJ1-3, with 7 nucleotides matching TRBD1. From germline, CDR1 is SEHNR and CDR2 FQNEAQ (reference sequence). V shed 10 bases and J 0 bases; nucleotides not matched to a gene: 9. The CDR3 covers 15 residues.

For this clonotype: This may stem from a read error, because a much larger clone lies one nucleotide away. This chain connects TRBV6-1 to TRBJ1-5; unclear D gene. The V gene lost 8 bases and the J gene lost 6 bases, with 14 bases spanning the gap. CDR1 and CDR2 from the germline V gene are MNHNS and SASEGT. This CDR3 has 13 amino acids. CDR3: CASSERYGQPQHF. The CDR3 region has the DNA TGTGCCAGCTCCGAGAGGTACGGTCAGCCCCAGCATTTT.

The chain links TRBV10-3 to TRBJ2-7; D tentatively reads TRBD1 or TRBD2 (5 bases each). The CDR3 sequence is 17 residues long. Germline V gene lookup returns CDR1 ENHRY and CDR2 SYGVKD. V lost 8 bases and J 2 bases, leaving 25 bases between the germline ends. This CDR3 reads CAIQLREGPSKTYEQYF. In DNA, the CDR3 is TGTGCCATCCAACTCCGAGAGGGACCTAGTAAGACCTACGAGCAGTACTTC.

This clonotype was recorded only once. The chain employs TRBV5-1 and TRBJ2-1; TRBD2 might be the D (7 bases). The CDR3 spans 15 residues. V was pared by 4 bases and J by 6 bases, with 17 bases between. Per germline, CDR1 SGHRS and CDR2 YFSETQ. CDR3 sequence reads: CASSPQGRGLNEQFF. The CDR3 coding sequence is TGCGCCAGCAGCCCGCAGGGGAGGGGTCTCAATGAGCAGTTCTTC. Supplemented by reference TRBV5-1 and TRBJ2-1, the full variable domain reads KAGVTQTPRYLIKTRGQQVTLSCSPISGHRSVSWYQQTPGQGLQFLFEYFSETQRNKGNFPGRFSGRQFSNSRSEMNVSTLELGDSALYLCASSPQGRGLNEQFFGPGTRLTVL.

This clonotype has ten or more counts. This chain joins TRBV7-2 and TRBJ2-7; 8 bases are shared with TRBD2. With 1 base clipped from V and 2 bases from J, the junction kept 1 base outside the gene matches. In germline, CDR1 is SGHTA, CDR2 FQGNSA. This CDR3 comprises 14 residues. CDR3 nucleotides: TGTGCCAGCAGCTTAGGTAGCGGGGCCTACGAGCAGTACTTC. Encoded protein: CASSLGSGAYEQYF.

This clonotype was seen once. V usage is TRBV20-1 and J usage is TRBJ1-1; D not certain. CDR3 length: 15 residues. The germline V gene has CDR1 DFQATT and CDR2 SNEGSKA (reference sequence). V was clipped by 0 bases and J by 0 bases, with 11 bases between them. The CDR3 DNA is TGCAGTGCTAGAGATCGTACTAGAATGAACACTGAAGCTTTCTTT. Protein: CSARDRTRMNTEAFF.